A single sample is the source of the 18 T cell receptor beta chains below, sequenced in a study of cytomegalovirus exposure and HLA in healthy donors. Use of 60 Vbeta and 13 Jbeta primers characterized the PCR. The method was immunoSEQ multiplex PCR; TCRdb's version includes in-frame clones alone and lacks a portion of them. The table shows around 200,000 clones, with 84% occurring only once. Specimen: PBMCs. Receptors originate from a woman aged 45 to 65 in good health and CMV-seropositive.

The CDR3 nucleotides are TGTGCCAGCAGCTTAGCAGGACGAGCGGGAGGCTATGGCTACACCTTC. It encodes CASSLAGRAGGYGYTF. This chain uses TRBV7-8 with TRBJ1-2, with D uncertain. Trimming took off 0 bases at V and 4 bases at J, with 15 bases between the two ends. Germline V lookup: CDR1 SGHVS, CDR2 FQNEAQ. There are 16 residues in the CDR3.

This chain joins TRBV5-4 and TRBJ2-5, with 12 bases that match TRBD2. CDR1 SGHNT and CDR2 YYREEE come from the germline V gene (reference sequence). This CDR3 comprises 16 residues. V was clipped by 3 bases and J by 2 bases; unmatched bases: 5. The CDR3 nucleotides read TGTGCCAGCAGCTCCGGACTAGCGGGGACGCAAGAGACCCAGTACTTC. Encoded protein: CASSSGLAGTQETQYF. The full variable domain, with the rest looked up from reference TRBV5-4 and TRBJ2-5, is ETGVTQSPTHLIKTRGQQVTLRCSSQSGHNTVSWYQQALGQGPQFIFQYYREEENGRGNFPPRFSGLQFPNYSSELNVNALELDDSALYLCASSSGLAGTQETQYFGPGTRLLVL.

This chain links TRBV5-4 with TRBJ2-6; possibly TRBD1 for D (5 bases). The CDR3 is made up of 14 amino acids. From germline, CDR1 is SGHNT and CDR2 YYREEE (reference sequence). The V end was cut by 4 bases, the J end by 4 bases, with 9 bases between. DNA for the CDR3: TGTGCCAGCAGCCCAGGGTACGGGGCCAACGTCCTGACTTTC. Its translation: CASSPGYGANVLTF. Looking up the rest from reference TRBV5-4 and TRBJ2-6 gives the full variable domain: ETGVTQSPTHLIKTRGQQVTLRCSSQSGHNTVSWYQQALGQGPQFIFQYYREEENGRGNFPPRFSGLQFPNYSSELNVNALELDDSALYLCASSPGYGANVLTFGAGSRLTVL.

The genes are TRBV9 and TRBJ1-4; TRBD1 might be the D (6 bases). V lost 0 bases, J lost 6 bases, and 9 bases lay in between. The germline gives CDR1 SGDLS, CDR2 YYNGEE. There are 14 residues in the CDR3. CDR3 in DNA: TGTGCCAGCAGCGTAGAGGACAGCGATGAAAAACTGTTTTTT. Amino acid sequence: CASSVEDSDEKLFF.

The chain combines TRBV4-3 with TRBJ2-5; tentative D call: TRBD2 (5 bases). The CDR3 extends over 14 amino acids. Trimming cost V 1 base and J 4 bases, with 10 bases left between them. Germline CDR1 is LGHNA and CDR2 is YSLEER. CDR3 sequence (DNA): TGCGCCAGCAGCCAAGGAGGGAATGGAGAGACCCAGTACTTC. Protein sequence: CASSQGGNGETQYF.

This chain links TRBV18 with TRBJ1-6; D is possibly TRBD1 (6 bases). The CDR3 contains 16 residues. V dropped 2 bases and J dropped 9 bases, with 17 bases sitting between them. Looked up from germline, CDR1 is KGHSH and CDR2 is LQKENI. This CDR3 is CASSPFVDRMSSPLHF. The CDR3 nucleotides are TGTGCCAGCTCACCATTTGTGGACAGAATGTCTTCACCCCTCCACTTT.

This clone has only a few counts. V usage is TRBV6-5 and J usage is TRBJ2-7, with TRBD1 identical over 8 bases. The junction had 4 bases not matched to a gene; V was cut back by 6 bases and J by 6 bases. The CDR3 has 12 residues. Looked up from germline, CDR1 is MNHEY and CDR2 is SVGAGI. In DNA, the CDR3 is TGTGCCAGCAGCTCAGGGGGCTTCGAGCAGTACTTC. Its translation: CASSSGGFEQYF.

The chain recombines TRBV4-1 with TRBJ1-5; D gene ambiguous. Germline V lookup: CDR1 MGHRA, CDR2 YSYEKL. The CDR3 loop spans 16 amino acids. The V end lost 0 bases, the J end lost 6 bases, and 15 bases lay between the germline ends. CDR3 amino acids: CASSQDPSGGGQPQHF. In DNA form, the CDR3 reads TGCGCCAGCAGCCAAGATCCTTCGGGTGGCGGTCAGCCCCAGCATTTT.

This chain joins TRBV14 and TRBJ1-1; 9 positions match TRBD1. The CDR3 spans 13 residues. From germline, CDR1 is SGHDN and CDR2 FVKESK. Trimming removed 1 base from V and 11 bases from J; junction bases left unmatched: 5. The CDR3 sequence is CASSQGGTGKAFF. In DNA, the CDR3 is TGTGCCAGCAGCCAAGGCGGGACAGGGAAGGCTTTCTTT. Drawing the rest from reference TRBV14 and TRBJ1-1, the complete variable domain is EAGVTQFPSHSVIEKGQTVTLRCDPISGHDNLYWYRRVMGKEIKFLLHFVKESKQDESGMPNNRFLAERTGGTYSTLKVQPAELEDSGVYFCASSQGGTGKAFFGQGTRLTVV.

This clone was seen only a few times. The rearrangement links TRBV27 to TRBJ2-3, with D perhaps TRBD2 (6 bases). This CDR3 region has 16 residues. The V end was cut by 3 bases, the J end by 6 bases, with 19 bases between. Germline V gene lookup returns CDR1 MNHEY and CDR2 SMNVEV (reference sequence). This chain's CDR3 is CASSLRDSRARDTQYF. In nucleotides, the CDR3 is TGTGCCAGCAGTTTGCGGGACTCTCGGGCGCGGGATACGCAGTATTTT.

This chain joins TRBV19 and TRBJ2-2, with 8 bases lining up with TRBD2. V was pared by 10 bases and J by 1 base, with 2 bases of the junction left unmatched. Germline values: CDR1 LNHDA, CDR2 SQIVND (reference sequence). The CDR3 extends over 13 amino acids. CDR3 coding DNA: TGTGCCACCCTAGCGGGGAACACCGGGGAGCTGTTTTTT. This gives the protein CATLAGNTGELFF.

This clone appeared a few times. This chain links TRBV6-1 with TRBJ2-7, with TRBD2 matching 12 bases. This CDR3 has 15 residues. CDR1 MNHNS and CDR2 SASEGT come from the germline V gene. The ends lost 4 bases at V and 1 base at J; junction bases unmatched: 2. The CDR3, as DNA: TGTGCCAGCAGTGGGACTAGCGGGGTGTCCTACGAGCAGTACTTC. Its translation: CASSGTSGVSYEQYF.

The chain links TRBV7-2 to TRBJ2-3; 9 nucleotides line up with TRBD2. V trimming: 6 bases; J trimming: 2 bases; junction bases outside the gene matches: 3. CDR3 length equals 14 residues. Germline assignment: CDR1 SGHTA and CDR2 FQGNSA. In DNA, the CDR3 is TGTGCCAGCAGGGCGGGGGGGACCACAGATACGCAGTATTTT. It encodes CASRAGGTTDTQYF.

To note about this clone: Other DNA sequences in this sample translate to the same CDR3. The gene calls are TRBV19 and TRBJ1-2; unclear D gene. The CDR3 sequence is 14 residues long. Germline CDR1 reads LNHDA; CDR2 reads SQIVND (reference sequence). Between the trimmed V and J ends, which lost 2 bases and 4 bases, there was a span of 11 bases. In nucleotides, the CDR3 is TGTGCCAGTAGTATACCCGGACTTATCTATGGCTACACCTTC. It translates to CASSIPGLIYGYTF.

The chain carries TRBV7-3 and TRBJ1-6; 8 positions match TRBD1. The CDR3 length is 14 residues. Germline CDR1 and CDR2: SGHTA and FQGTGA. Trimming removed 2 bases from V and 9 bases from J; junction bases left unmatched: 3. DNA of the CDR3: TGTGCCAGCAGCTTAGACAGGGGAAGTTCACCCCTCCACTTT. Encoded protein: CASSLDRGSSPLHF.

V is TRBV18 and J is TRBJ1-4, with TRBD1 matching 9 bases. This CDR3 has 15 amino acids. V gave up 4 bases and J gave up 8 bases; unmatched junction bases: 8. CDR1 is KGHSH, CDR2 LQKENI, per germline. The CDR3 loop is CASSLPGTGKEKLFF. The CDR3 DNA sequence: TGTGCCAGCTCACTACCCGGGACAGGGAAAGAAAAACTGTTTTTT.

V and J are TRBV6-6 and TRBJ1-2; D might be TRBD1 (5 bases). The CDR3 has 12 residues. Trimming took 6 bases from V and 8 from J, leaving 13 bases between them. Germline CDR1 reads MNHNY; CDR2 reads SVGAGI (reference sequence). The CDR3 loop reads CASSPGLQGYTF. CDR3 sequence (DNA): TGTGCCAGCAGCCCGGGACTTCAAGGCTACACCTTC.

This clone occurred once. V gene TRBV11-2 combines with J gene TRBJ2-1; TRBD1 is a possible D gene (5 bases). Trimming left V 10 bases short and J 2 bases short, with 15 bases between. The V gene's germline CDR1 is SGHAT and CDR2 FQNNGV. This CDR3 spans 14 amino acids. The CDR3 nucleotides are TGTGCCACAGTCCCCAGGGCCCCCTACAATGAGCAGTTCTTC. Translation gives CATVPRAPYNEQFF.